This T cell receptor beta chain was obtained from a study of blood T cell repertoires in COVID-19. Study-level information: PBMCs, B-cell-depleted T cells, or T cells were the source of the cDNA or gDNA that made up the material.

V was shortened by 6 bases and J by 4 bases, with 20 bases between the two germline ends. Germline CDR1 reads SNHLY; CDR2 reads FYNNEI. The CDR3 has 16 amino acids. Original processing methods: For nucleated cells, counts were estimated from reference gene primer amplification. Repertoires were generated with immunoSEQ multiplex PCR, while TCRdb's copy carries only in-frame clones and drops some. V and J calls and clone size are given by that table; D and trimming were obtained from the DNA. The sample has tens of thousands of clones, 90% seen once; the top ten hold around 0.52%. This receptor was taken from a man in his forties or fifties with COVID-19, enrolled during active disease. This chain links TRBV2 with TRBJ2-3; D might be TRBD1 (6 bases). Sequenced material: peripheral blood. DNA of the CDR3: TGTGCCAGCAGCGTAAGCCCAGACAGGATTTCAGATACGCAGTATTTT. It specifies CASSVSPDRISDTQYF. Variable domain in full (rest from reference TRBV2 and TRBJ2-3): EPEVTQTPSHQVTQMGQEVILRCVPISNHLYFYWYRQILGQKVEFLVSFYNNEISEKSEIFDDQFSVERPDGSNFTLKIRSTKLEDSAMYFCASSVSPDRISDTQYFGPGTRLTVL.